The 16 T cell receptor beta chains below come from one sample, sequenced in a study of blood T cell repertoires in COVID-19. Sequencing used immunoSEQ multiplex PCR; TCRdb keeps in-frame clones, though not all of them. In the table there are about 95,000 clones, around nine tenths of which are singletons. The material sequenced was peripheral blood. The receptor set was obtained from a woman in her 70s with acute or convalescent COVID-19.

This clone was found a few times. The chain has TRBV5-8 and TRBJ1-1; 9 positions match TRBD1. The V and J ends lost 0 bases and 1 base, in that order; junction bases with no gene match: 4. The CDR3 has 16 amino acids. Germline CDR1 and CDR2: SGHTS and YDEGEE. CDR3 in DNA: TGTGCCAGCAGCTTGGAAGGGACAGGGTGGAACACTGAAGCTTTCTTT. Its protein product is CASSLEGTGWNTEAFF. Drawing the rest from reference TRBV5-8 and TRBJ1-1, the complete variable domain is EAGVTQSPTHLIKTRGQQATLRCSPISGHTSVYWYQQALGLGLQFLLWYDEGEERNRGNFPPRFSGRQFPNYSSELNVNALELEDSALYLCASSLEGTGWNTEAFFGQGTRLTVV.

The V gene is TRBV3-1 (or the pseudogene TRBV3-2), the J gene TRBJ1-2, with 7 bases that match TRBD1. CDR1 is LGHDT, CDR2 YNNKEL, per germline (reference sequence). CDR3 size: 12 residues. The trim removed 7 bases at V and 4 bases at J, leaving 3 bases unmatched. CDR3 in amino acids: CASNDRVYGYTF. CDR3 DNA sequence: TGTGCCAGCAACGACAGGGTCTATGGCTACACCTTC.

The CDR3 loop is CASSLEARDNEQFF. The CDR3 nucleotides read TGTGCCAGCAGCTTAGAAGCGCGGGACAATGAGCAGTTCTTC. The rearrangement uses TRBV7-9 and TRBJ2-1, with D tentatively TRBD2 (5 bases). The CDR3 loop spans 14 amino acids. The V end lost 1 base, the J end lost 5 bases, and 9 bases lay between the germline ends. Germline V gene data show CDR1 as SEHNR and CDR2 as FQNEAQ (reference sequence).

V usage is TRBV28 and J usage is TRBJ1-5; 9 bases line up with TRBD1. This CDR3 region has 15 residues. The trim removed 6 bases at V and 7 bases at J, leaving 10 bases unmatched. CDR1 and CDR2 from the germline V gene are MDHEN and SYDVKM. The CDR3 DNA reads TGTGCCAGCAGCCCGGGACAGGGTGTAGGGCAGCCCCAGCATTTT. This gives the protein CASSPGQGVGQPQHF.

This rearrangement joins TRBV7-8 to TRBJ2-3; 13 bases map to TRBD2. V trimming: 1 base; J trimming: 7 bases; junction bases outside the gene matches: 11. This CDR3 has 18 residues. Germline CDR1 SGHVS, CDR2 FQNEAQ. The CDR3 coding sequence is TGTGCCAGCAGCTTAGGGACTAGCGGGAGTGTCAGTTCGAATACGCAGTATTTT. This translates into CASSLGTSGSVSSNTQYF.

The rearrangement uses TRBV18 and TRBJ2-7, with 11 bases fitting TRBD2. The germline gives CDR1 KGHSH, CDR2 LQKENI. V lost 6 bases, J lost 2 bases, and 3 bases stayed unmatched. The CDR3 has 14 residues. DNA for the CDR3: TGTGCCAGCTCGGTTAGCGGGGGGGCCTACGAGCAGTACGTC. Translated, it gives CASSVSGGAYEQYV.

The chain uses TRBV4-2 and TRBJ1-2; 8 bases line up with TRBD1. Germline V gene lookup returns CDR1 LGHNA and CDR2 YNFKEQ. This CDR3 region has 13 residues. V lost 4 bases to trimming and J lost 8 bases; unmatched junction nucleotides: 6. The CDR3 sequence: CASSPERTGGYTF. The CDR3 coding sequence is TGTGCCAGCAGCCCTGAACGGACAGGGGGCTACACCTTC.

The CDR3 sequence: CSVVPSGYNEQFF. The DNA for the CDR3 is TGCAGCGTTGTGCCTAGCGGGTACAATGAGCAGTTCTTC. The genes are TRBV29-1 and TRBJ2-1; 8 bases align to TRBD2. This CDR3 region has 13 residues. The V segment lost 4 bases and the J segment 4 bases; nucleotides outside the gene matches: 3. Germline V gene lookup returns CDR1 SQVTM and CDR2 ANQGSEA.

The gene calls are TRBV6-5 and TRBJ1-1; a weak D match, TRBD1 (5 bases). The CDR3 length is 14 residues. Germline CDR1 reads MNHEY; CDR2 reads SVGAGI. V was shortened by 5 bases and J by 2 bases, with 12 bases between the two germline ends. CDR3 amino acids: CASSRRDANTEAFF. Here the CDR3 DNA reads TGTGCCAGCAGTCGGCGGGACGCAAACACTGAAGCTTTCTTT.

This clone was recorded only once. This sequence joins TRBV6-6 and TRBJ2-5; a possible D gene is TRBD1 (5 bases). Trimming stripped 5 bases from V and 0 bases from J, with 19 bases between. This CDR3 has 17 amino acids. Germline CDR1 MNHNY, CDR2 SVGAGI (reference sequence). The CDR3 is CASSQTGPGSDQETQYF. Written as DNA, the CDR3 is TGTGCCAGCAGTCAAACTGGTCCAGGGTCGGACCAAGAGACCCAGTACTTC.

CDR3 loop: CASSENRLAGGPGHEQFF. In DNA, the CDR3 is TGCGCCAGCAGTGAGAATAGACTAGCGGGAGGGCCTGGTCATGAGCAGTTCTTC. The chain recombines TRBV10-1 with TRBJ2-1; 14 positions match TRBD2. Germline CDR1 is WNHNN and CDR2 is SYGVQD (reference sequence). The CDR3 has 18 amino acids. The V gene end was trimmed by 2 bases and the J gene end by 8 bases; junction bases not matched to a gene: 11.

This rearrangement joins TRBV6-5 to TRBJ2-5; 9 bases agree with TRBD1. The CDR3 has 14 amino acids. Trimming removed 8 bases from V and 4 bases from J; junction bases left unmatched: 8. Germline CDR1 reads MNHEY; CDR2 reads SVGAGI. CDR3 residues: CASYRTGVSETQYF. The DNA for the CDR3 is TGTGCCAGCTATCGGACAGGGGTATCAGAGACCCAGTACTTC.

CDR3 loop: CASSLDSGPAYNEQFF. The DNA for the CDR3 is TGTGCCAGCAGCCTAGATAGCGGGCCTGCCTACAATGAGCAGTTCTTC. The rearrangement uses TRBV7-9 and TRBJ2-1, with 7 bases lining up with TRBD2. Losses at the gene ends were 5 bases for V and 2 bases for J; bases not matched to a gene: 9. Germline V gene lookup returns CDR1 SEHNR and CDR2 FQNEAQ (reference sequence). The CDR3 runs to 16 residues.

The V gene is TRBV6-2 or TRBV6-3, the J gene TRBJ1-5; tentatively, D is TRBD1 (5 bases). Trimming removed 1 base from V and 4 bases from J, with 17 bases in between. From germline, CDR1 is MNHEY and CDR2 SVGEGT. CDR3 size: 17 residues. The CDR3 region is CASSYWAGPTTNQPQHF. In DNA form, the CDR3 reads TGTGCCAGCAGTTACTGGGCAGGGCCGACGACTAATCAGCCCCAGCATTTT.

The chain employs TRBV28 and TRBJ1-5; 7 bases match TRBD1. Per the germline V gene, CDR1 is MDHEN and CDR2 is SYDVKM. The CDR3 is 15 residues long. The V and J ends lost 6 bases and 2 bases, in that order; junction bases with no gene match: 7. This chain's CDR3 is CASRIDREGNQPQHF. CDR3 DNA sequence: TGTGCCAGCAGGATCGACAGGGAGGGCAATCAGCCCCAGCATTTT.

V usage is TRBV11-2 and J usage is TRBJ2-5, with 7 bases identical to TRBD1. Germline CDR1 SGHAT, CDR2 FQNNGV. The J segment lost 4 bases and the V segment lost 1 base, leaving 9 bases of the junction unmatched. This CDR3 comprises 16 residues. Written as DNA, the CDR3 is TGTGCCAGCAGCTTAGGGAGAGGACAGGTGGTAGAGACCCAGTACTTC. Its protein product is CASSLGRGQVVETQYF.